This passage covers 21 T cell receptor beta chains from one sample sequenced in a study of control samples from healthy donors and cancer patients. The table came from immunoSEQ multiplex PCR; TCRdb's copy has only in-frame clones and leaves some out. The table has 150,000 to 200,000 clones, almost 90% seen once. The sample consisted of blood. These receptors were taken from a woman aged 45 to 65 in good health.

In this sample, this clone turned up a few times. The rearrangement uses TRBV5-1 and TRBJ2-5, with D tentatively TRBD2 (5 bases). This CDR3 is built from 14 residues. From germline, CDR1 is SGHRS and CDR2 YFSETQ. The V end lost 0 bases, the J end lost 9 bases, and 15 bases lay between the germline ends. The CDR3 DNA sequence: TGCGCCAGCAGCTTGGAATCGCCGGCCGGGGCCCAGTACTTC. Protein: CASSLESPAGAQYF. Drawing the rest from reference TRBV5-1 and TRBJ2-5, the complete variable domain is KAGVTQTPRYLIKTRGQQVTLSCSPISGHRSVSWYQQTPGQGLQFLFEYFSETQRNKGNFPGRFSGRQFSNSRSEMNVSTLELGDSALYLCASSLESPAGAQYFGPGTRLLVL.

The genes are TRBV9 and TRBJ1-5; 9 bases agree with TRBD1. V gave up 5 bases and J gave up 4 bases; unmatched junction bases: 4. CDR1 and CDR2 (germline): SGDLS, YYNGEE. The CDR3 extends over 14 amino acids. CDR3 residues: CASSGGQGNQPQHF. Written as DNA, the CDR3 is TGTGCCAGCAGTGGAGGACAGGGGAATCAGCCCCAGCATTTT.

The chain has TRBV4-3 and TRBJ1-2; TRBD1 agrees at 9 bases. Germline-derived CDR1 and CDR2 are LGHNA and YSLEER. Germline trimming cut 0 bases from V and 6 bases from J; bases unmatched to any gene: 5. This CDR3 region has 15 residues. Here the CDR3 DNA reads TGCGCCAGCAGCCAAGATAGGGGACAGGGAGATGGCTACACCTTC. This gives the protein CASSQDRGQGDGYTF.

The chain has TRBV5-1 and TRBJ2-3, with D uncertain. This CDR3 has 14 residues. Germline values: CDR1 SGHRS, CDR2 YFSETQ. V lost 0 bases and J 6 bases, leaving 11 bases between the germline ends. CDR3 loop: CASSLAQTRDTQYF. As DNA, the CDR3 is TGCGCCAGCAGCTTGGCACAGACGAGGGATACGCAGTATTTT.

The gene calls are TRBV5-1 and TRBJ2-3; 8 bases align to TRBD1. V shed 4 bases and J 3 bases; nucleotides not matched to a gene: 16. Germline V gene data show CDR1 as SGHRS and CDR2 as YFSETQ. This CDR3 contains 18 residues. CDR3 nucleotides: TGCGCCAGCAGCATAGGTAATTCAGGGGGCGCCGGGACAGATACGCAGTATTTT. Translated, it gives CASSIGNSGGAGTDTQYF.

The chain recombines TRBV7-8 with TRBJ1-4; possible D gene TRBD1, 5 bases. With 5 bases removed from V and 7 bases from J, the gap between germline ends came to 14 bases. This CDR3 comprises 14 residues. CDR1 and CDR2 from the germline V gene are SGHVS and FQNEAQ. The CDR3 DNA reads TGTGCCAGCAGCGGTCCGGGACGCCTTGAAAAACTGTTTTTT. This encodes CASSGPGRLEKLFF.

This rearrangement joins TRBV18 to TRBJ2-5; D may be TRBD1 or TRBD2 (6 bases each). V was trimmed by 2 bases and J by 5 bases, leaving 9 bases between them. Germline V CDR1 and CDR2: KGHSH, LQKENI. The CDR3 runs to 13 residues. In DNA, the CDR3 is TGTGCCAGCTCACCAAGGAGGGGGGAGACCCAGTACTTC. Translation: CASSPRRGETQYF.

The chain joins TRBV7-9 to TRBJ2-7; D gene uncertain. With 6 bases removed from V and 0 bases from J, the gap between germline ends came to 15 bases. Germline V gene sequence: CDR1 SEHNR, CDR2 FQNEAQ (reference sequence). The CDR3 has 15 residues. CDR3 DNA: TGTGCCAGCAGGCTACTACAGTCGTCCTCCTACGAGCAGTACTTC. Translated: CASRLLQSSSYEQYF.

This chain joins TRBV19 and TRBJ1-5; 10 positions match TRBD1. From germline, CDR1 is LNHDA and CDR2 SQIVND (reference sequence). The CDR3 covers 15 residues. The trim removed 3 bases at V and 7 bases at J, leaving 6 bases unmatched. The CDR3 DNA reads TGTGCCAGTAGTATCCCCGGGACAGGGGTCCAGCCCCAGCATTTT. Its translation is CASSIPGTGVQPQHF.

V usage is TRBV29-1 and J usage is TRBJ1-4; D not resolved. Per the germline V gene, CDR1 is SQVTM and CDR2 is ANQGSEA. Trimming removed 1 base at V and 7 bases at J, with 7 bases between. CDR3 size: 12 residues. CDR3 nucleotide sequence: TGCAGCGTTGAAGGCTCAGCTGAAAAACTGTTTTTT. Encoded protein: CSVEGSAEKLFF.

This chain uses TRBV6-5 with TRBJ1-1, with 9 bases identical to TRBD1. The germline gives CDR1 MNHEY, CDR2 SVGAGI. Germline trimming cut 1 base from V and 1 base from J; bases unmatched to any gene: 4. The CDR3 extends over 16 amino acids. CDR3 residues: CASSYYRGQRNTEAFF. CDR3 in DNA: TGTGCCAGCAGTTACTACAGGGGGCAACGGAACACTGAAGCTTTCTTT.

The chain couples TRBV19 to TRBJ2-7; 11 bases line up with TRBD1. The CDR3 runs to 15 residues. With V trimmed by 3 bases and J by 4 bases, 5 bases remained unmatched. CDR1 is LNHDA, CDR2 SQIVND, per germline (reference sequence). The CDR3 sequence: CASSMKGTGGYEQYF. The CDR3, as DNA: TGTGCCAGTAGTATGAAGGGGACAGGGGGTTACGAGCAGTACTTC.

The rearrangement links TRBV7-9 to TRBJ1-1; D uncertain. V gave up 5 bases and J gave up 3 bases, with 13 bases separating them. Germline V CDR1 and CDR2: SEHNR, FQNEAQ (reference sequence). The CDR3 spans 14 residues. The CDR3 sequence is CASSPGPHYTEAFF. The CDR3 region has the DNA TGTGCCAGCAGCCCGGGCCCTCATTACACTGAAGCTTTCTTT.

The J gene is TRBJ1-1, the V gene TRBV5-1; D gene unclear. CDR3 length: 12 amino acids. CDR1 and CDR2 (germline): SGHRS, YFSETQ. The V gene lost 4 bases and the J gene lost 2 bases, with 6 bases spanning the gap. The CDR3 is CASSTSNTEAFF. Written as DNA, the CDR3 is TGCGCCAGCAGCACTTCAAACACTGAAGCTTTCTTT.

The chain joins TRBV5-1 to TRBJ2-3; D ambiguous. CDR3 length: 15 residues. V lost 5 bases to trimming and J lost 3 bases, with 16 bases between them. Germline CDR1 and CDR2: SGHRS and YFSETQ. This CDR3 reads CASSEAGGITDTQYF. The DNA of the CDR3 is TGCGCCAGCAGTGAGGCAGGCGGTATAACAGATACGCAGTATTTT.

The J gene is TRBJ2-3, the V gene TRBV6-1; D is perhaps TRBD2 (7 bases). The CDR3 runs 16 residues. The V gene lost 1 base and the J gene lost 6 bases, with 17 bases spanning the gap. Germline CDR1 MNHNS, CDR2 SASEGT. The CDR3: CASSEGRGGARDTQYF. CDR3 nucleotide sequence: TGTGCCAGCAGTGAAGGTCGTGGGGGGGCAAGGGATACGCAGTATTTT.

The J gene is TRBJ1-1, the V gene TRBV11-1; D is unclear. Trimming took off 2 bases at V and 4 bases at J, with 17 bases between the two ends. In germline, CDR1 is SGHAT, CDR2 FQDESV (reference sequence). The CDR3 is 16 residues long. The CDR3, as DNA: TGTGCCAGCAGCTTAATTTCTGCCGGGGTGGGCACTGAAGCTTTCTTT. Protein sequence: CASSLISAGVGTEAFF.

CDR3 in DNA: TGTGCCAGCAGCGTAGCTCTGGGGGTGAACACTGAAGCTTTCTTT. Translated: CASSVALGVNTEAFF. J is TRBJ1-1 and V is TRBV9, with D perhaps TRBD1 (5 bases). Trimming removed 0 bases at V and 0 bases at J, with 9 bases between. Per the germline V gene, CDR1 is SGDLS and CDR2 is YYNGEE. This CDR3 is built from 15 residues. Filled out from reference TRBV9 and TRBJ1-1, the complete variable domain reads DSGVTQTPKHLITATGQRVTLRCSPRSGDLSVYWYQQSLDQGLQFLIQYYNGEERAKGNILERFSAQQFPDLHSELNLSSLELGDSALYFCASSVALGVNTEAFFGQGTRLTVV.

The V gene is TRBV7-9, the J gene TRBJ1-2; maybe TRBD1 (6 bases). The CDR3 extends over 14 amino acids. The ends were cut back, 3 bases at V and 4 bases at J, with 12 bases in the middle. Looked up from germline, CDR1 is SEHNR and CDR2 is FQNEAQ (reference sequence). CDR3 sequence reads: CASSFGQTFYGYTF. CDR3 in DNA: TGTGCCAGCAGCTTTGGACAGACCTTCTATGGCTACACCTTC.

CDR3 residues: CASSAGQGSLYEQYF. The CDR3 coding sequence is TGTGCCAGCAGCGCGGGACAAGGGTCGCTTTACGAGCAGTACTTC. The chain employs TRBV5-4 and TRBJ2-7; possibly TRBD1 or TRBD2 for D (6 bases each). Germline CDR1 reads SGHNT; CDR2 reads YYREEE (reference sequence). CDR3 length: 15 residues. V was clipped by 4 bases and J by 4 bases, with 18 bases between them.

The J gene is TRBJ2-2, the V gene TRBV7-3; D gene uncertain. Deletions cut 8 bases from V and 2 bases from J, with 9 bases between. Germline lookup yields CDR1 SGHTA and CDR2 FQGTGA. This CDR3 contains 13 residues. As DNA, the CDR3 is TGTGCCAGCGGGCTATCAAACACCGGGGAGCTGTTTTTT. Protein product: CASGLSNTGELFF. Variable domain in full (rest from reference TRBV7-3 and TRBJ2-2): GAGVSQTPSNKVTEKGKYVELRCDPISGHTALYWYRQSLGQGPEFLIYFQGTGAADDSGLPNDRFFAVRPEGSVSTLKIQRTERGDSAVYLCASGLSNTGELFFGEGSRLTVL.